The rows below give T cell receptor beta chains drawn from one sample of a study of T cells in Graves' hyperthyroidism and ophthalmopathy. TCRdb re-derived calls from the multiplex PCR reads in MiXCR, one entry per CDR3 protein. The sample carries more than 550,000 distinct CDR3 sequences, 18% recorded once. Sequencing was carried out using blood. The receptor set was obtained from a woman aged 45-65 years with Graves' hyperthyroidism that later progressed to Graves' ophthalmopathy. CDR3s leave out the opening cysteine and the closing phenylalanine or tryptophan. The D gene is left open where the match is weak.

D gene: TRBD2
V gene: TRBV2
CDR3 protein: ASRLSSGGAGHTQY

D gene: TRBD1
V gene: TRBV12-3/TRBV12-4
CDR3 protein: ASRSGTGEIYNEQF

D gene: .
V gene: TRBV18
CDR3 protein: ASYRVWNEQF

D gene: TRBD1
V gene: TRBV20-1
CDR3 protein: SARDRDRNPYEQY

D gene: .
V gene: TRBV29-1
CDR3 protein: SGAVGYEQY

D gene: TRBD1
V gene: TRBV7-6
CDR3 protein: ASSLGDSSADTQY

D gene: .
V gene: TRBV28
CDR3 protein: ASSFRDLPADTQY

D gene: TRBD2
V gene: TRBV7-9
CDR3 protein: ASSKLSGGGDTQY

D gene: .
V gene: TRBV7-3
CDR3 protein: ASSLTGGAAYEQY

D gene: TRBD1
V gene: TRBV6-1
CDR3 protein: ATRKGQGVNYGYT

D gene: .
V gene: TRBV4-1
CDR3 protein: ASSQGVVTRTSGANVLT

D gene: .
V gene: TRBV7-8
CDR3 protein: ASSLEGKSSYNEQF

D gene: .
V gene: TRBV11-2
CDR3 protein: ASSLESVLTEAF

D gene: .
V gene: TRBV28
CDR3 protein: ASSVIASGFEQY

D gene: .
V gene: TRBV29-1
CDR3 protein: SVAQTYNQPQH

D gene: TRBD1
V gene: TRBV12-3/TRBV12-4
CDR3 protein: ASSRTGVSSYNEQF

D gene: .
V gene: TRBV5-1
CDR3 protein: ASSVTRNNEQF

D gene: TRBD2
V gene: TRBV9
CDR3 protein: ASSPILASGNEQF

D gene: TRBD1
V gene: TRBV27
CDR3 protein: ASSLFTGTGEQY

D gene: TRBD1
V gene: TRBV20-1
CDR3 protein: SAHRGTNEKLF

D gene: .
V gene: TRBV20-1
CDR3 protein: SAGPSSYEQY

D gene: .
V gene: TRBV6-1
CDR3 protein: ASRKQGHYGYT

D gene: .
V gene: TRBV7-9
CDR3 protein: ASSLSALRGYT

D gene: .
V gene: TRBV6-1
CDR3 protein: ASNLGGIQTEAF